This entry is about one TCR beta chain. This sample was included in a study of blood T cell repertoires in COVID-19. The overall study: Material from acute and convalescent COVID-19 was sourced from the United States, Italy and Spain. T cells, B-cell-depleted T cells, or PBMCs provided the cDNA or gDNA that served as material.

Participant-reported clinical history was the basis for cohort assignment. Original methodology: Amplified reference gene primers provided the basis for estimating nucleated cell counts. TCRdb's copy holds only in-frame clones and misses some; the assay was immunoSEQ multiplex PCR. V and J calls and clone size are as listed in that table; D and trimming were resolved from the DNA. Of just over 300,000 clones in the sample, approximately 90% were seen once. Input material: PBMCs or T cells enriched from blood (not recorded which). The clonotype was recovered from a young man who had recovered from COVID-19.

The DNA of the CDR3 is TGCGCCAGCAGCGAACCGGGACTAGCGGGAGTAGAGACCCAGTACTTC. This translates into CASSEPGLAGVETQYF. The chain is built from TRBV5-1 and TRBJ2-5, with 14 bases fitting TRBD2. V dropped 4 bases and J dropped 4; count of bases not matched to a gene: 6. CDR3 length: 16 amino acids. The germline gives CDR1 SGHRS, CDR2 YFSETQ.